Below are 6 T cell receptor beta chains sequenced from a single sample in a study of cytomegalovirus exposure and HLA in healthy donors. Primers: 60 Vbeta forward and 13 Jbeta reverse. Measured with immunoSEQ multiplex PCR; TCRdb has only the in-frame clones, and not every one. This table holds 90,000 to 120,000 clones, 74% found once. Specimen: PBMCs. The receptors stem from a woman aged 35 to 49 in good health and CMV-seropositive.

The chain employs TRBV7-2 and TRBJ1-1; D ambiguous. There are 13 residues in the CDR3. The V gene's germline CDR1 is SGHTA and CDR2 FQGNSA. Trimming removed 3 bases from V and 2 bases from J, with 7 bases in between. Here the CDR3 reads CASSFGSNTEAFF. CDR3 nucleotides: TGTGCCAGCAGCTTTGGCTCAAACACTGAAGCTTTCTTT.

This clone was observed once. The chain is built from TRBV5-1 and TRBJ1-1; the D gene is possibly TRBD1 (5 bases). V was cut by 6 bases and J by 1 base, with 13 bases left in between. Germline V gives CDR1 SGHRS, CDR2 YFSETQ. The CDR3 extends over 14 amino acids. The CDR3 coding sequence is TGCGCCAGCATCTCCACAGGTTCGAACACTGAAGCTTTCTTT. Translation gives CASISTGSNTEAFF.

This clone has only a few counts. This chain uses TRBV27 with TRBJ1-1; D is perhaps TRBD1 (5 bases). Germline lookup yields CDR1 MNHEY and CDR2 SMNVEV (reference sequence). This CDR3 contains 12 residues. V was trimmed by 2 bases and J by 5 bases, leaving 6 bases between them. The DNA of the CDR3 is TGTGCCAGCAGTTTAGCAGGGACTGAAGCTTTCTTT. This codes for CASSLAGTEAFF.

The chain links TRBV19 to TRBJ1-5, with D perhaps TRBD1 (6 bases). Germline V gene sequence: CDR1 LNHDA, CDR2 SQIVND (reference sequence). The CDR3 loop spans 15 amino acids. Deletions cut 5 bases from V and 6 bases from J, with 17 bases between. The CDR3 bases are TGTGCCAGTAGTTGGGGGCCAGTCATGGCTCAGCCCCAGCATTTT. Amino acids: CASSWGPVMAQPQHF.

This chain connects TRBV18 to TRBJ1-6, with 10 bases matching TRBD1. V was pared by 6 bases and J by 7 bases, with 9 bases of the junction left unmatched. The CDR3 is made up of 16 amino acids. Germline V lookup: CDR1 KGHSH, CDR2 LQKENI. CDR3 bases: TGTGCCAGCTCCAAACGACAGGGGGCGGACAATTCACCCCTCCACTTT. Translating it yields CASSKRQGADNSPLHF.

This chain links TRBV7-9 with TRBJ1-2; no clear D. Germline CDR1 is SEHNR and CDR2 is FQNEAQ (reference sequence). This CDR3 is built from 15 residues. V lost 3 bases and J 8 bases, leaving 19 bases between the germline ends. The CDR3 loop reads CASSFRNYSPVGYTF. The CDR3 nucleotides read TGTGCCAGCAGCTTCCGGAACTATTCTCCAGTCGGCTACACCTTC.